The clone carrying this T cell receptor (beta chain) has a handful of counts. Time point of the sample: patch test 3, about 24 weeks after DPC sensitization. As for treatment: therapeutic diphenylcyclopropenone sensitization with weekly scalp DPC. TCRdb passed the RACE reads through MiXCR, listing each CDR3 protein once. Of roughly 200,000 distinct CDR3 sequences listed, roughly a quarter were seen once; the top ten hold approximately 2.5%. The data are from a study of human T cells and chemical hapten exposure. The V end lost 1 base, the J end lost 0 bases, and 6 bases lay between the germline ends. CDR1 and CDR2 from the germline V gene are LGHNA and YSLEER. The CDR3 runs 15 residues.

J is TRBJ2-2 and V is TRBV4-3; D is unresolved. Material: whole blood, obtained in connection with sensitization to the hapten diphenylcyclopropenone (DPC). This sequence was found in a woman aged 40 to 50 with alopecia areata. Some clones in this sample may be carry-over from other donors' samples. The CDR3 protein is CASSQVATNTGELFF. The CDR3 coding sequence is TGCGCCAGCAGCCAAGTGGCGACGAACACCGGGGAGCTGTTTTTT.